This T cell receptor (beta chain) derives from a study of cytomegalovirus exposure and HLA in healthy donors. Only one count was recorded for this clone. As yet, its antigen is unknown. In the PCR, 60 Vbeta and 13 Jbeta primers were used. Only in-frame clones appear in the TCRdb table, and some are missing; sequencing was by immunoSEQ multiplex PCR. This sample has about 82,000 clones, with over 65% found just once. General study points: Among the CMV-associated chains, a few were confirmed in vitro as specific for CMV antigens. TCR beta chain V- and J-gene trimming was linked, in a later analysis, to a missense variant in DCLRE1C. A later analysis showed TCR association rates differing by HLA locus, peaking at DRB1 and lowest at HLA-C. TCR sequences were mostly rare, though some public TCRs occurred in many donors.

The CDR3 is made up of 17 amino acids. The J segment lost 0 bases and the V segment lost 4 bases, leaving 9 bases of the junction unmatched. The germline V gene has CDR1 LGHNA and CDR2 YNFKEQ. The receptor was derived from a man aged 45-65 years in good health and CMV-seronegative. Sequenced: PBMCs. The chain is built from TRBV4-2 and TRBJ2-4; 7 bases are a match to TRBD2. The CDR3 DNA is TGTGCCAGCAGCCCAGAGGTCTCGGGGGGAGCCAAAAACATTCAGTACTTC. Its translation: CASSPEVSGGAKNIQYF.